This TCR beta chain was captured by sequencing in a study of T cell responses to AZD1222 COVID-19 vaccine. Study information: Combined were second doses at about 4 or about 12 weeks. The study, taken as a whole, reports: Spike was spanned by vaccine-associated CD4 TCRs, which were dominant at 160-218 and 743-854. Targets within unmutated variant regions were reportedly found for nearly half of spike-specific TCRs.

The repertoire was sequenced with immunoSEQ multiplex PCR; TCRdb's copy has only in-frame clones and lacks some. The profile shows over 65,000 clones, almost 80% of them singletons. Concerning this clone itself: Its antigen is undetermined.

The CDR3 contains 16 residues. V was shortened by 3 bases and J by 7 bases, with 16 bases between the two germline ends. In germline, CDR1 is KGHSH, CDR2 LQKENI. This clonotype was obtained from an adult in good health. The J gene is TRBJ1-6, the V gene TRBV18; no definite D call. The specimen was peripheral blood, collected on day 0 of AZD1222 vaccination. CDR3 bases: TGTGCCAGCTCACCCACCGCGCTGTTCGGGAATTCACCCCTCCACTTT. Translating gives CASSPTALFGNSPLHF.